The 16 T cell receptor beta chains below were found in one sample sequenced in a study of shared clonotypes between healthy human individuals. Assay: immunoSEQ multiplex PCR; the TCRdb copy retains only in-frame clones and omits some. The sample gives nearly 600,000 clones, roughly 95% of which show up once; roughly 0.1% is in the top ten. CD45RO-negative, CCR7-selected cells formed the naive CD8 fraction, which excluded terminally differentiated effector memory CD45RA+ cells. Sequenced: naive CD8+ T cells sorted from blood. The source is a woman under 40 in good health.

To note about this clone: It is unclear where the CDR3 begins or ends on the DNA, so no DNA is shown, and the CDR3 is as TCRdb lists it. The chain carries TRBV5-1 and TRBJ2-7; the tabulated D call, TRBD2, remains unverified against the DNA. Looked up from germline, CDR1 is SGHRS and CDR2 is YFSETQ. Counting both end residues, the CDR3 totals 14 amino acids. This CDR3 reads CASSFGSGSYEQYF.

The chain employs TRBV7-5 and TRBJ2-6; TRBD1 is the table's D call, not checked against the DNA. TRBV7-5 is a pseudogene segment. The CDR3 extends over 16 amino acids. As DNA, the CDR3 is TGTGTCAGAAGAGTACAGGGGTTCGTCGGGGCCAACGTCCTGACTTTC. It yields the protein CVRRVQGFVGANVLTF.

V is TRBV28 and J is TRBJ2-7, with 8 bases fitting TRBD1. The CDR3 totals 16 residues. Unmatched junction bases numbered 6, after V lost 2 bases and J lost 0 bases. Germline-derived CDR1 and CDR2 are MDHEN and SYDVKM. The CDR3 here is CASSLPGQGNSYEQYF. As DNA, the CDR3 is TGTGCCAGCAGTTTACCCGGACAGGGCAACTCCTACGAGCAGTACTTC.

The chain uses TRBV20-1 and TRBJ2-1, with 8 bases aligning to TRBD2. The germline V gene encodes CDR1 DFQATT and CDR2 SNEGSKA (reference sequence). The CDR3 runs 11 residues. The ends lost 6 bases at V and 8 bases at J; junction bases unmatched: 3. This CDR3 reads CSAKTSDEQFF. DNA of the CDR3: TGCAGTGCAAAGACTAGCGATGAGCAGTTCTTC.

The J gene is TRBJ2-7, the V gene TRBV28; D is uncertain. The germline gives CDR1 MDHEN, CDR2 SYDVKM. The CDR3 length is 14 residues. The V and J ends lost 4 bases and 6 bases respectively, with 16 bases between them. CDR3 DNA sequence: TGTGCCAGCAGTTATCGAGAGGTGACCCTCGAGCAGTACTTC. It yields the protein CASSYREVTLEQYF.

The CDR3 protein is CASSLRPGRGYTF. CDR3 nucleotides: TGTGCCAGCAGTTTACGTCCTGGTCGAGGCTACACCTTC. V gene TRBV28 combines with J gene TRBJ1-2; D not resolved. Germline assignment: CDR1 MDHEN and CDR2 SYDVKM. This CDR3 comprises 13 residues. Trimming took 2 bases from V and 8 from J, leaving 12 bases between them.

The sample holds one count of this clone. The chain links TRBV7-3 to TRBJ2-3, with TRBD2 identical over 12 bases. The CDR3 sequence is 16 residues long. Germline-derived CDR1 and CDR2 are SGHTA and FQGTGA. V dropped 5 bases and J dropped 4; count of bases not matched to a gene: 7. The CDR3 DNA follows: TGTGCCAGCAGCCCGCTAGCGGGAGGGGGCCCAGATACGCAGTATTTT. Protein: CASSPLAGGGPDTQYF.

V gene TRBV28 combines with J gene TRBJ1-1; D is unclear. CDR3 length: 14 residues. The germline gives CDR1 MDHEN, CDR2 SYDVKM. Deletions cut 1 base from V and 5 bases from J, with 11 bases between. CDR3 region: CASSLSPEMTEAFF. CDR3 DNA sequence: TGTGCCAGCAGTTTATCTCCCGAGATGACTGAAGCTTTCTTT.

DNA for the CDR3: TGTGCCAGCACCTCTAGCGGGGGGAGCTCCTACGAGCAGTACTTC. Its translation: CASTSSGGSSYEQYF. The chain is built from TRBV7-6 and TRBJ2-7; 11 positions match TRBD2. Trimming removed 7 bases from V and 0 bases from J; junction bases left unmatched: 5. CDR3 length: 15 residues. Germline V CDR1 and CDR2: SGHVS, FNYEAQ.

The chain combines TRBV5-1 with TRBJ2-4, with D unresolved. The length of the CDR3 is 14 residues. Trimming pared 2 bases from V and 2 bases from J, leaving 8 bases between. The germline CDR1 and CDR2 sequences are SGHRS and YFSETQ. CDR3 in amino acids: CASSFYTTKNIQYF. The DNA of the CDR3 is TGCGCCAGCAGCTTCTACACAACCAAAAACATTCAGTACTTC.

This clone was counted once. The J gene is TRBJ2-7, the V gene TRBV28; possibly TRBD1 for D (5 bases). This CDR3 is 16 amino acids long. Trimming removed 4 bases from V and 4 bases from J, with 20 bases in between. CDR1 and CDR2 (germline): MDHEN, SYDVKM. The CDR3, as DNA: TGTGCCAGCAGTTCCCCCCGCCACAGGAGCTATTACGAGCAGTACTTC. It specifies CASSSPRHRSYYEQYF.

The chain recombines TRBV19 with TRBJ1-4; D unclear. Germline loops: CDR1 LNHDA, CDR2 SQIVND (reference sequence). The V end lost 5 bases, the J end lost 3 bases, and 16 bases lay between the germline ends. The CDR3 contains 16 residues. CDR3 amino acids: CASSLFALNPNEKLFF. For the CDR3, the DNA is TGTGCCAGTAGTCTATTTGCACTGAACCCTAATGAAAAACTGTTTTTT.

The V call is TRBV20-1, the J call TRBJ2-1; D is undetermined. Trimming cost V 4 bases and J 9 bases, with 10 bases left between them. Looked up from germline, CDR1 is DFQATT and CDR2 is SNEGSKA (reference sequence). This CDR3 contains 11 residues. This chain's CDR3 is CSATRYREQFF. The CDR3 coding sequence is TGCAGTGCTACCCGATATCGTGAGCAGTTCTTC.

The chain is built from TRBV27 and TRBJ2-1, with TRBD2 as a possible D gene (6 bases). CDR3 length: 14 residues. Germline V gives CDR1 MNHEY, CDR2 SMNVEV (reference sequence). V was shortened by 2 bases and J by 5 bases, with 10 bases between the two germline ends. The CDR3 region is CASSLRDSDNEQFF. The CDR3 DNA is TGTGCCAGCAGTTTAAGGGACTCAGACAATGAGCAGTTCTTC.

The chain is built from TRBV28 and TRBJ2-2; D remains unclear. CDR3 length equals 14 residues. The V and J ends lost 6 bases and 3 bases respectively, with 11 bases between them. Germline-derived CDR1 and CDR2 are MDHEN and SYDVKM. The CDR3 region is CASRTTVDTGELFF. CDR3 bases: TGTGCCAGCAGAACGACGGTGGACACCGGGGAGCTGTTTTTT. Based on the CDR3 plus reference TRBV28 and TRBJ2-2, the full variable domain is DVKVTQSSRYLVKRTGEKVFLECVQDMDHENMFWYRQDPGLGLRLIYFSYDVKMKEKGDIPEGYSVSREKKERFSLILESASTNQTSMYLCASRTTVDTGELFFGEGSRLTVL.

The CDR3 loop reads CASSLSLAGVTDTQYF. The DNA of the CDR3 is TGTGCCAGCAGCTTGTCGCTAGCGGGAGTCACAGATACGCAGTATTTT. The genes are TRBV5-4 and TRBJ2-3; 10 positions match TRBD2. CDR1 is SGHNT and CDR2 is YYREEE in the germline V gene (reference sequence). Trimming removed 1 base from V and 2 bases from J; junction bases left unmatched: 4. CDR3 length: 16 amino acids. Drawing the rest from reference TRBV5-4 and TRBJ2-3, the complete variable domain is ETGVTQSPTHLIKTRGQQVTLRCSSQSGHNTVSWYQQALGQGPQFIFQYYREEENGRGNFPPRFSGLQFPNYSSELNVNALELDDSALYLCASSLSLAGVTDTQYFGPGTRLTVL.